The clone carrying this TCR beta chain was observed a few times. These data belong to a study of T-cell memory formation after mild COVID-19. Overall study: TCR clusters were mostly confined to one donor each.

Libraries for TCRalpha and TCRbeta carried sample barcodes and unique molecular identifiers via 5'RACE. MiXCR, applied by TCRdb to the 5' RACE reads, yields one record per CDR3 protein. The data contain 400,000 or so distinct CDR3 sequences, around 20% of them singletons. The sample comprised PBMCs or a T cell subset sorted from them (not recorded which). The sequence was obtained from an adult woman who had mild COVID-19 (a few samples of this study predate the infection). Cell type and time point are not known.

The CDR3 DNA sequence: TGTGCCAGCAGCTACTACAGGGACGAGCAGTTCTTC. It encodes CASSYYRDEQFF. V is TRBV5-4 and J is TRBJ2-1; tentative D call: TRBD1 (6 bases). Trimming left V 3 bases short and J 10 bases short, with 11 bases between. Germline lookup yields CDR1 SGHNT and CDR2 YYREEE (reference sequence). This CDR3 has 12 amino acids.